This T cell receptor (beta chain) was profiled in a study of neurological immune-mediated disorders. This CDR3 comprises 15 residues. V lost 0 bases, J lost 5 bases, and 14 bases lay in between. Germline V CDR1 and CDR2: SGHRS, YFSETQ. 5'RACE with 10-nucleotide random UMIs produced the cDNA. TCRdb re-analysed the 5' RACE reads in MiXCR, keeping a single row per CDR3 protein. The sample shows fewer than 60,000 distinct CDR3 sequences, about an eighth of them seen only once. The study's findings and limits: TCR clonal expansion peaked in HTLV-1-associated myelopathy patients and was lowest in multiple sclerosis patients.

Specified time point: longitudinal time-point 2. This clonotype showed up many times. Its target is unknown. Input material: PBMCs. This chain joins TRBV5-1 and TRBJ1-1; D call uncertain. The sequence was collected from a male donor with HTLV-1-associated myelopathy (HAM/TSP). The chain's CDR3 is CASSLERVGFTEAFF. For the CDR3, the DNA is TGCGCCAGCAGCTTGGAGAGGGTAGGTTTTACTGAAGCTTTCTTT. The variable domain in full, completed from reference TRBV5-1 and TRBJ1-1, reads KAGVTQTPRYLIKTRGQQVTLSCSPISGHRSVSWYQQTPGQGLQFLFEYFSETQRNKGNFPGRFSGRQFSNSRSEMNVSTLELGDSALYLCASSLERVGFTEAFFGQGTRLTVV.